This TCR beta chain comes out of a study of T-cell reconstitution after alpha-beta-depleted transplantation in children. V gave up 3 bases and J gave up 8 bases, with 7 bases separating them. From germline, CDR1 is MGHDK and CDR2 SYGVNS. The CDR3 totals 11 residues. This sample's TCRbeta library carried unique molecular identifier barcodes. TCRdb recomputed calls from the PCR reads with MiXCR, one row per CDR3 protein. Of just under 550,000 distinct CDR3 sequences listed, 15% to 20% were seen once; the top ten hold 3.3%. The sample holds a few counts of this clonotype. This sample comprised PBMCs from the stem cell graft donor, obtained from the stem cell graft. This sequence joins TRBV25-1 and TRBJ1-2; D is unresolved. This receptor was obtained from a human donor who donated a stem cell graft to a child with acute lymphoblastic leukemia. This CDR3 reads CASSDPRGYTF. DNA for the CDR3: TGTGCCAGCAGTGACCCTCGGGGCTACACCTTC.